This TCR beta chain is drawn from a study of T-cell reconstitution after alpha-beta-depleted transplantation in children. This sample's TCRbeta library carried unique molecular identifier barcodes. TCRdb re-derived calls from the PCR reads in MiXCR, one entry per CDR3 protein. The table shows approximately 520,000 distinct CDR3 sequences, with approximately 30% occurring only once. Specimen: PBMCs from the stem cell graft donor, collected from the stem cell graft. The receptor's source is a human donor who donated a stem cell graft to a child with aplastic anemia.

The CDR3 DNA reads TGTGCCAGCTCAAGGACAGGGAAGAGCACAGATACGCAGTATTTT. Encoded protein: CASSRTGKSTDTQYF. V usage is TRBV18 and J usage is TRBJ2-3, with TRBD1 identical over 8 bases. Germline V lookup: CDR1 KGHSH, CDR2 LQKENI. The CDR3 length is 15 residues. V gave up 5 bases and J gave up 0 bases; unmatched junction bases: 4.